This TCR beta chain was sequenced in a study of a mutant IDH1 vaccine in newly diagnosed glioma. In the study overall: In some groups vaccination began 4-6 weeks post-radiotherapy; others received it with temozolomide. Previous care, which was radiotherapy, temozolomide, or both, most often involved both.

To note about this clone: Its antigen remains unknown.

Germline trimming cut 5 bases from V and 0 bases from J; bases unmatched to any gene: 4. Germline lookup yields CDR1 KGHSH and CDR2 LQKENI. This CDR3 comprises 15 residues. Time point specified: week 5, during vaccination. Every vaccine dose comprised 300 ug of mutant IDH1 20-mer peptide plus topical imiquimod. The data were produced by immunoSEQ multiplex PCR, yet TCRdb's version contains in-frame clones alone and is incomplete. Among fewer than 100,000 clones listed, about 91% were seen once. Material: PBMCs, obtained from a glioma patient whose treatment included an IDH1 peptide vaccine. The chain couples TRBV18 to TRBJ1-3; 7 nucleotides match TRBD1. The TCR was taken from a woman between 50 and 59 years old with glioma. The CDR3 protein is CASSTRQGSGNTIYF. DNA of the CDR3: TGTGCCAGCTCAACCCGACAGGGCTCTGGAAACACCATATATTTT. Together with reference TRBV18 and TRBJ1-3, the CDR3 gives the full variable domain: NAGVMQNPRHLVRRRGQEARLRCSPMKGHSHVYWYRQLPEEGLKFMVYLQKENIIDESGMPKERFSAEFPKEGPSILRIQQVVRGDSAAYFCASSTRQGSGNTIYFGEGSWLTVV.